These T cell receptor beta chains were read from a single sample in a study of blood T cell repertoires in COVID-19. The table came from immunoSEQ multiplex PCR; TCRdb's copy has only in-frame clones and leaves some out. The repertoire holds roughly 180,000 clones, with approximately 80% as singletons. Sequenced material: peripheral blood. These TCRs come from a woman aged 40 to 50 with COVID-19, enrolled during active disease. Each CDR3 is given with its conserved first and last residue. The D gene is left open where the match is weak. Not every row has a clone size; where given, it reads once, few, many or a size class.

j_gene,abundance,v_gene,d_gene,CDR3aa,CDR3nt
TRBJ1-6,NA,TRBV28,TRBD1,CASSLTGYKTGAYNSPLHF,TGTGCCAGCAGTTTAACCGGATATAAAACAGGGGCCTATAATTCACCCCTCCACTTT
TRBJ1-2,NA,TRBV10-1,NA,CASSATALAGYTF,TGCGCCAGCAGTGCTACAGCCCTCGCTGGCTACACCTTC
TRBJ1-2,NA,TRBV12-3/TRBV12-4,NA,CASRFRALNGYTF,TGTGCCAGCAGGTTCAGGGCCCTCAATGGCTACACCTTC
TRBJ2-1,NA,TRBV27,NA,CASSSLDQEQFF,TGTGCCAGCAGTTCCCTAGATCAGGAGCAGTTCTTC
TRBJ2-2,many,TRBV4-2,NA,CASSQDQGSGTGELFF,TGTGCCAGCAGCCAAGATCAGGGCTCAGGCACCGGGGAGCTGTTTTTT
TRBJ1-1,NA,TRBV10-1,NA,CASSGKLNTEAFF,TGCGCCAGCAGTGGCAAACTAAACACTGAAGCTTTCTTT
TRBJ2-1,NA,TRBV10-3,NA,CAISASTLANKFF,TGTGCCATCAGTGCTTCGACCCTAGCCAATAAGTTCTTC
TRBJ2-2,NA,TRBV4-1,NA,CASSHLNPGKNTGELFF,TGCGCCAGCAGCCACCTCAACCCGGGAAAAAACACCGGGGAGCTGTTTTTT
TRBJ2-1,few,TRBV6-4,TRBD2,CASSDEAGAGYNEQFF,TGTGCCAGCAGTGACGAAGCGGGAGCGGGGTACAATGAGCAGTTCTTC
TRBJ2-1,NA,TRBV24-1,TRBD2,CATAGAGGTSGTYNEQFF,TGTGCCACAGCGGGGGCAGGAGGGACTAGCGGGACATACAATGAGCAGTTCTTC
TRBJ2-1,NA,TRBV5-4,NA,CASSAKPNEQFF,TGTGCCAGCAGCGCTAAGCCCAATGAGCAGTTCTTC
TRBJ1-2,NA,TRBV27,TRBD1,CASRRTILDREGVYTF,TGTGCCAGCAGACGGACGATATTGGACAGGGAAGGTGTCTACACCTTC
TRBJ1-6,once,TRBV19,TRBD1,CASSVTGRNSNSPLHF,TGTGCCAGTAGTGTGACAGGGCGAAATTCTAATTCACCCCTCCACTTT
TRBJ2-1,NA,TRBV7-2,NA,CASSGRRTGNNEQFF,TGTGCCAGCAGCGGTCGGCGGACTGGTAACAATGAGCAGTTCTTC
TRBJ2-1,NA,TRBV9,TRBD2,CASSVEAGGLLNEQFF,TGTGCCAGCAGCGTAGAAGCGGGAGGACTGCTTAATGAGCAGTTCTTC
TRBJ1-5,NA,TRBV2,NA,CASTLRDSNQPQHF,TGTGCCAGCACCCTCCGAGATAGCAATCAGCCCCAGCATTTT
TRBJ2-6,NA,TRBV19,TRBD1,CASSSGQGGANVLTF,TGTGCCAGTAGTTCGGGACAGGGGGGGGCCAACGTCCTGACTTTC
TRBJ2-5,NA,TRBV7-2,NA,CASSQGSWGSGETQYF,TGTGCCAGCAGCCAAGGGAGTTGGGGGAGCGGGGAGACCCAGTACTTC
TRBJ2-7,NA,TRBV7-9,NA,CASSAIGTVYEQYF,TGTGCCAGCAGCGCAATAGGGACTGTCTACGAGCAGTACTTC
TRBJ2-3,few,TRBV28,NA,CASRESAATQYF,TGTGCCAGCAGGGAGTCCGCAGCTACGCAGTATTTT
TRBJ2-3,NA,TRBV7-6,TRBD2,CASSSRAGGYTDTQYF,TGTGCCAGCAGCTCCCGAGCGGGGGGTTACACAGATACGCAGTATTTT
TRBJ2-1,NA,TRBV5-1,TRBD1,CASSLAPGQGVRGSYNEQFF,TGCGCCAGCAGCTTGGCTCCGGGACAGGGGGTGAGAGGCTCCTACAATGAGCAGTTCTTC
TRBJ2-7,NA,TRBV18,TRBD1,CASSPRIQGAAYEQYF,TGTGCCAGCTCACCCCGCATACAGGGGGCCGCGTACGAGCAGTACTTC
TRBJ1-5,NA,TRBV27,NA,CASSLGGPFNQPQHF,TGTGCCAGCAGTTTGGGGGGGCCCTTCAATCAGCCCCAGCATTTT
TRBJ2-1,NA,TRBV7-3,NA,CASSLFNNEQFF,TGTGCCAGCAGCTTATTCAACAATGAGCAGTTCTTC
TRBJ1-6,few,TRBV28,TRBD1,CASSNPVTGARGAPLHF,TGTGCCAGCAGTAACCCCGTGACAGGGGCCCGGGGGGCACCCCTCCACTTT
TRBJ2-7,few,TRBV7-9,TRBD2,CASSSLAGTSGGDEQYF,TGTGCCAGCAGCTCTCTAGCCGGGACTAGCGGAGGGGACGAGCAGTACTTC
TRBJ1-1,NA,TRBV19,TRBD1,CASSTAGQGLSEAFF,TGTGCCAGTAGTACCGCTGGACAGGGCCTATCTGAAGCTTTCTTT
TRBJ1-2,NA,TRBV28,NA,CASRGDRIYGYTF,TGTGCCAGCAGAGGAGACCGTATCTATGGCTACACCTTC
TRBJ1-6,NA,TRBV10-3,NA,CATTGGAYNSPLHF,TGTGCCACGACGGGTGGAGCCTATAATTCACCCCTCCACTTT
TRBJ1-5,once,TRBV7-9,NA,CASSLAGGVNQPQHF,TGTGCCAGCAGCTTAGCGGGAGGGGTGAATCAGCCCCAGCATTTT
TRBJ2-7,NA,TRBV4-1,NA,CASSQEARGDEQYF,TGCGCCAGCAGCCAAGAGGCCAGGGGCGACGAGCAGTACTTC
TRBJ1-2,NA,TRBV7-2,NA,CASSSTGFRYGYTF,TGTGCCAGCAGCTCAACGGGGTTTCGCTATGGCTACACCTTC
TRBJ2-2,NA,TRBV11-3,NA,CASSSGPPYRVDTGELFF,TGTGCCAGCAGCTCAGGTCCCCCTTACAGGGTAGACACCGGGGAGCTGTTTTTT
TRBJ2-2,NA,TRBV29-1,TRBD2,CSVVWLAGDTGELFF,TGCAGCGTTGTTTGGCTAGCGGGAGACACCGGGGAGCTGTTTTTT
TRBJ2-1,few,TRBV24-1,TRBD1,CATSDATGGESNEQFF,TGTGCCACCAGTGATGCCACAGGGGGCGAGTCCAATGAGCAGTTCTTC
TRBJ2-1,NA,TRBV18,NA,CASSPASRLNNEQFF,TGTGCCAGCTCACCAGCCTCTCGTCTAAACAATGAGCAGTTCTTC
TRBJ1-1,NA,TRBV9,TRBD1,CASSMPGQGGGAFF,TGTGCCAGCAGCATGCCGGGACAGGGCGGAGGAGCTTTCTTT
TRBJ2-7,NA,TRBV5-5,NA,CASSLWQISATSYEQYF,TGTGCCAGCAGCTTGTGGCAGATCAGCGCTACATCCTACGAGCAGTACTTC
TRBJ2-2,NA,TRBV6-5,NA,CASSYFPQGSTGELFF,TGTGCCAGCAGTTACTTCCCGCAGGGTAGCACCGGGGAGCTGTTTTTT
TRBJ2-3,NA,TRBV7-2,TRBD2,CASSLSVWAGDDTDTQYF,TGTGCCAGCAGCTTGTCTGTTTGGGCGGGGGATGACACAGATACGCAGTATTTT
TRBJ2-4,NA,TRBV14,NA,CASSQREPNIQYF,TGTGCCAGCAGTCAAAGAGAACCAAACATTCAGTACTTC
TRBJ1-3,NA,TRBV5-1,TRBD1,CASSRTGGGNTIYF,TGCGCCAGCAGCCGGACAGGGGGAGGAAACACCATATATTTT